The 32 T cell receptor beta chains below were found in one sample sequenced in a study of blood T cell repertoires in COVID-19. The repertoire was sequenced with immunoSEQ multiplex PCR; TCRdb's copy has only in-frame clones and lacks some. Of 200,000 to 250,000 clones listed, about 85% are singletons. Sequenced input: peripheral blood. The receptor set was obtained from a man in his forties or fifties who had recovered from COVID-19.

CDR3 nucleotide sequence: TGTGCCAGCAGCCTCCTTACGACAGGGGGCGAGACCCAGTACTTC. Translation: CASSLLTTGGETQYF. This chain connects TRBV6-6 to TRBJ2-5, with 10 bases identical to TRBD1. The ends lost 6 bases at V and 5 bases at J; junction bases unmatched: 9. This CDR3 is 15 amino acids long. From germline, CDR1 is MNHNY and CDR2 SVGAGI (reference sequence).

The chain combines TRBV11-3 with TRBJ2-1; weak D call: TRBD1 (5 bases). The CDR3 length is 13 residues. Trimming removed 8 bases from V and 8 bases from J, with 16 bases in between. The germline V gene encodes CDR1 SGHNT and CDR2 YENEEA. In DNA form, the CDR3 reads TGTGCCAGCGCACTGTCGGACATCCATGAGCAGTTCTTC. Its protein is CASALSDIHEQFF. Full variable domain (remainder filled in from reference TRBV11-3 and TRBJ2-1): EAGVVQSPRYKIIEKKQPVAFWCNPISGHNTLYWYLQNLGQGPELLIRYENEEAVDDSQLPKDRFSAERLKGVDSTLKIQPAELGDSAVYLCASALSDIHEQFFGPGTRLTVL.

The chain has TRBV19 and TRBJ1-1, with D maybe TRBD1 (5 bases). CDR3 size: 15 residues. Trimming stripped 1 base from V and 1 base from J, with 10 bases between. CDR1 and CDR2 (germline): LNHDA, SQIVND (reference sequence). This CDR3 is CASSIGQFPNTEAFF. The CDR3 bases are TGTGCCAGTAGTATAGGACAGTTCCCGAACACTGAAGCTTTCTTT. The whole variable domain, remainder taken from reference TRBV19 and TRBJ1-1, is DGGITQSPKYLFRKEGQNVTLSCEQNLNHDAMYWYRQDPGQGLRLIYYSQIVNDFQKGDIAEGYSVSREKKESFPLTVTSAQKNPTAFYLCASSIGQFPNTEAFFGQGTRLTVV.

A few counts support this clone. The chain carries TRBV24-1 and TRBJ1-5, with TRBD1 identical over 7 bases. The V and J ends lost 0 bases and 2 bases, in that order; junction bases with no gene match: 6. Germline CDR1 reads KGHDR; CDR2 reads SFDVKD. This CDR3 contains 17 residues. Here the CDR3 DNA reads TGTGCCACCAGTGATTTGGCCGGGACAGAAGGCAATCAGCCCCAGCATTTT. Its translation is CATSDLAGTEGNQPQHF.

CDR3 nucleotides: TGTGCCAGCAGCTTAGCGGACAGGGGGAGAGCCGAGCAGTACTTC. Amino acids: CASSLADRGRAEQYF. The rearrangement uses TRBV7-9 and TRBJ2-7; 10 bases are a match to TRBD1. Germline assignment: CDR1 SEHNR and CDR2 FQNEAQ (reference sequence). With V trimmed by 0 bases and J by 6 bases, 5 bases remained unmatched. The CDR3 runs to 15 residues. Together with reference TRBV7-9 and TRBJ2-7, the CDR3 gives the full variable domain: DTGVSQNPRHKITKRGQNVTFRCDPISEHNRLYWYRQTLGQGPEFLTYFQNEAQLEKSRLLSDRFSAERPKGSFSTLEIQRTEQGDSAMYLCASSLADRGRAEQYFGPGTRLTVT.

As concerns this clone: Other nucleotide sequences from this sample produce the same CDR3. V gene TRBV7-9 combines with J gene TRBJ2-2; D not certain. Deletions cut 5 bases from V and 3 bases from J, with 4 bases between. Germline V lookup: CDR1 SEHNR, CDR2 FQNEAQ (reference sequence). The CDR3 length is 12 residues. For the CDR3, the DNA is TGTGCCAGCAGCCCAGACACCGGGGAGCTGTTTTTT. It yields the protein CASSPDTGELFF.

In its sample, this clone was seen a few times. The V call is TRBV7-9, the J call TRBJ2-5; TRBD1 aligns across 7 bases. V lost 5 bases and J lost 0; bases outside the gene matches: 9. The CDR3 length is 16 residues. The germline V gene encodes CDR1 SEHNR and CDR2 FQNEAQ (reference sequence). The DNA of the CDR3 is TGTGCCAGCAGCGCCGTAGGGACAGCAAACCAAGAGACCCAGTACTTC. Protein: CASSAVGTANQETQYF.

A word on this clone: Its ends do not fully match the called genes, so a read error is possible. V usage is TRBV25-1 and J usage is TRBJ1-3; maybe TRBD1 (5 bases). The CDR3 sequence is 14 residues long. The germline V gene encodes CDR1 MGHDK and CDR2 SYGVNS. The CDR3 loop is CASKGPLGGRGNLF. The CDR3 DNA follows: TGTGCCAGCAAGGGGCCCCTTGGGGGGAGAGGGAACCTTTTT.

The genes are TRBV20-1 and TRBJ2-2, with 7 bases matching TRBD2. The CDR3 has 14 amino acids. V was pared by 3 bases and J by 5 bases, with 6 bases of the junction left unmatched. Looked up from germline, CDR1 is DFQATT and CDR2 is SNEGSKA (reference sequence). For the CDR3, the DNA is TGCAGTGCTAGTAGAGCGGGACGGACCGGGGAGCTGTTTTTT. This codes for CSASRAGRTGELFF.

The chain joins TRBV3-1 (or the pseudogene TRBV3-2) to TRBJ2-3, with TRBD2 as a possible D gene (6 bases). This CDR3 has 17 amino acids. Germline CDR1 and CDR2: LGHDT and YNNKEL (reference sequence). V lost 4 bases to trimming and J lost 0 bases, with 17 bases between them. The CDR3 is CASSLVLGRGSTDTQYF. CDR3 coding DNA: TGTGCCAGCAGCCTAGTACTAGGGCGGGGTAGCACAGATACGCAGTATTTT.

This clone was seen a few times. The chain combines TRBV9 with TRBJ2-3; 12 nucleotides match TRBD2. J was trimmed by 5 bases and V by 3 bases; bases with no gene match: 10. CDR3 length equals 17 residues. Germline-derived CDR1 and CDR2 are SGDLS and YYNGEE. The CDR3 nucleotides read TGTGCCAGCAGCGAGCGACCGGGACTAGCGGGTGGAGATACGCAGTATTTT. This sequence encodes CASSERPGLAGGDTQYF.

This chain links TRBV3-1 (or the pseudogene TRBV3-2) with TRBJ2-2; D may be TRBD1 (5 bases). V was cut by 4 bases and J by 4 bases, with 16 bases left in between. Germline V gene data show CDR1 as LGHDT and CDR2 as YNNKEL (reference sequence). The CDR3 consists of 16 residues. CDR3 in amino acids: CASSPSGYLSTGELFF. DNA for the CDR3: TGTGCCAGCAGCCCGTCAGGGTATCTTAGCACCGGGGAGCTGTTTTTT.

The rearrangement joins TRBV5-1 to TRBJ2-7, with a tentative D call TRBD2 (7 bases). CDR3 length equals 15 residues. V lost 6 bases and J 0 bases, leaving 16 bases between the germline ends. CDR1 SGHRS and CDR2 YFSETQ come from the germline V gene. In nucleotides, the CDR3 is TGCGCCAGCACCTTAGGGGGGGAGAGCTCCTACGAGCAGTACTTC. Residues: CASTLGGESSYEQYF.

There are a few counts of this clone. This chain connects TRBV24-1 to TRBJ1-5; 7 positions match TRBD1. The CDR3 is 16 amino acids. CDR1 is KGHDR and CDR2 is SFDVKD in the germline V gene. The V and J ends lost 3 bases and 4 bases, in that order; junction bases with no gene match: 8. The CDR3 loop reads CATSDRQGQINQPQHF. Written as DNA, the CDR3 is TGTGCCACCAGTGATCGACAGGGACAGATTAATCAGCCCCAGCATTTT.

V is TRBV5-4 and J is TRBJ1-4, with TRBD1 matching 7 bases. This CDR3 has 15 residues. V lost 4 bases, J lost 8 bases, and 11 bases stayed unmatched. Germline CDR1 SGHNT, CDR2 YYREEE (reference sequence). As DNA, the CDR3 is TGTGCCAGCAGCAACACAGGGGTAGAACGCGAAAAACTGTTTTTT. Translating it yields CASSNTGVEREKLFF.

This clone was observed a few times. This chain connects TRBV19 to TRBJ1-4, with TRBD1 identical over 8 bases. Germline loops: CDR1 LNHDA, CDR2 SQIVND (reference sequence). V trimming: 6 bases; J trimming: 8 bases; junction bases outside the gene matches: 11. This CDR3 contains 15 residues. The CDR3 spells CASRRQGISGEKLFF. CDR3 coding DNA: TGTGCCAGTAGGAGACAGGGGATATCCGGCGAAAAACTGTTTTTT.

This sequence joins TRBV28 and TRBJ1-3, with D maybe TRBD1 (6 bases). Germline V gene data show CDR1 as MDHEN and CDR2 as SYDVKM. The CDR3 consists of 14 residues. V was cut by 6 bases and J by 1 base, with 10 bases left in between. Written as DNA, the CDR3 is TGTGCCAGCAGGCCTGACAGGTCTGGAAACACCATATATTTT. The encoded protein is CASRPDRSGNTIYF. The variable domain in full, completed from reference TRBV28 and TRBJ1-3, reads DVKVTQSSRYLVKRTGEKVFLECVQDMDHENMFWYRQDPGLGLRLIYFSYDVKMKEKGDIPEGYSVSREKKERFSLILESASTNQTSMYLCASRPDRSGNTIYFGEGSWLTVV.

The V call is TRBV11-2, the J call TRBJ1-3; no clear D gene. CDR3 length equals 14 residues. V was cut by 3 bases and J by 2 bases, with 8 bases left in between. The germline CDR1 and CDR2 sequences are SGHAT and FQNNGV. CDR3 loop: CASSLHSAGNTIYF. In DNA, the CDR3 is TGTGCCAGCAGCTTGCACAGTGCTGGAAACACCATATATTTT.

The genes are TRBV3-1 (or the pseudogene TRBV3-2) and TRBJ1-2, with D unclear. Germline loops: CDR1 LGHDT, CDR2 YNNKEL (reference sequence). The CDR3 is made up of 13 amino acids. V shed 1 base and J shed 4 bases, with 7 bases lying between them. The DNA for the CDR3 is TGTGCCAGCAGCCAAGTTGATAGCTATGGCTACACCTTC. Translated: CASSQVDSYGYTF.

The rearrangement joins TRBV4-2 to TRBJ2-3; a possible D gene is TRBD2 (5 bases). The CDR3 runs 15 residues. CDR1 is LGHNA, CDR2 YNFKEQ, per germline. With 0 bases removed from V and 5 bases from J, the gap between germline ends came to 12 bases. CDR3 amino acids: CASSQDRGEGDTQYF. CDR3 nucleotides: TGTGCCAGCAGCCAAGATCGGGGAGAGGGAGATACGCAGTATTTT.

This clone showed up just a few times. The V and J genes are TRBV7-9 and TRBJ1-1, with 7 bases fitting TRBD1. Germline CDR1 and CDR2: SEHNR and FQNEAQ (reference sequence). Losses at the gene ends were 3 bases for V and 5 bases for J; bases not matched to a gene: 6. This CDR3 contains 14 residues. The CDR3 sequence is CASSLDGTDTEAFF. CDR3 nucleotide sequence: TGTGCCAGCAGCTTGGATGGGACAGATACTGAAGCTTTCTTT.

This sequence joins TRBV7-6 and TRBJ1-4; D gene unclear. V gave up 2 bases and J gave up 0 bases, with 7 bases separating them. CDR3 length: 15 amino acids. CDR1 and CDR2 from the germline V gene are SGHVS and FNYEAQ. CDR3 sequence reads: CASSLNPATNEKLFF. The CDR3 DNA reads TGTGCCAGCAGCTTAAATCCTGCAACTAATGAAAAACTGTTTTTT.

V usage is TRBV28 and J usage is TRBJ2-2, with a tentative D call TRBD2 (6 bases). V was clipped by 3 bases and J by 4 bases, with 12 bases between them. CDR3 length: 15 amino acids. Germline V gives CDR1 MDHEN, CDR2 SYDVKM. The CDR3 protein is CASSFGLASTGELFF. The CDR3 DNA sequence: TGTGCCAGCAGTTTTGGGCTAGCGAGCACCGGGGAGCTGTTTTTT.

The J gene is TRBJ1-5, the V gene TRBV12-3 or TRBV12-4; 8 nucleotides match TRBD1. This CDR3 region has 13 residues. Trimming took 5 bases from V and 7 from J; bases not matched to a gene: 4. The CDR3 region is CASSLRDRQPQHF. DNA for the CDR3: TGTGCCAGCAGTCTCAGGGACAGGCAGCCCCAGCATTTT.

V usage is TRBV21-1 and J usage is TRBJ2-7; no check of the table's D call, TRBD2, against the DNA was made. TRBV21-1 counts as a pseudogene. This CDR3 has 16 amino acids. CDR3 DNA sequence: TGTGCCAGCAGCAAAGGGGCGGGAGAAAGGTCCTACGAGCAGTACTTC. Encoded protein: CASSKGAGERSYEQYF.

The gene calls are TRBV2 and TRBJ2-1, with 14 bases that match TRBD2. With V trimmed by 5 bases and J by 9 bases, 3 bases remained unmatched. CDR1 is SNHLY, CDR2 FYNNEI, per germline. This CDR3 comprises 14 residues. This CDR3 is CASSSGLAGGEQFF. The CDR3 DNA is TGTGCCAGCAGTTCCGGACTAGCGGGGGGTGAGCAGTTCTTC.

The V gene is TRBV5-1, the J gene TRBJ2-7, with a tentative D call TRBD1 (6 bases). The germline V gene encodes CDR1 SGHRS and CDR2 YFSETQ. CDR3 size: 15 residues. V gave up 2 bases and J gave up 0 bases, with 12 bases separating them. CDR3 sequence: CASSLDRPNSYEQYF. DNA of the CDR3: TGCGCCAGCAGCTTAGACAGGCCAAACTCCTACGAGCAGTACTTC.

This chain links TRBV24-1 with TRBJ2-7; 11 bases agree with TRBD2. J lost 5 bases, V lost 2 bases, and 7 bases had no gene match. Germline V lookup: CDR1 KGHDR, CDR2 SFDVKD. CDR3 length: 16 residues. CDR3 DNA sequence: TGTGCCACCAGTGATTCGACTAGCGGGAAGTTCCACGAGCAGTACTTC. Amino acid sequence: CATSDSTSGKFHEQYF.

The chain carries TRBV28 and TRBJ2-5; 7 bases map to TRBD2. Germline CDR1 MDHEN, CDR2 SYDVKM. The CDR3 spans 16 residues. Trimming at V came to 3 bases and at J to 2 bases, leaving 9 bases not matched to a gene. The CDR3 spells CASSLAGGSQQETQYF. The DNA for the CDR3 is TGTGCCAGCAGTTTGGCGGGCGGGAGTCAGCAAGAGACCCAGTACTTC. The full variable domain, with the rest looked up from reference TRBV28 and TRBJ2-5, is DVKVTQSSRYLVKRTGEKVFLECVQDMDHENMFWYRQDPGLGLRLIYFSYDVKMKEKGDIPEGYSVSREKKERFSLILESASTNQTSMYLCASSLAGGSQQETQYFGPGTRLLVL.

The chain has TRBV4-2 and TRBJ2-2; TRBD1 might be the D (6 bases). CDR1 and CDR2 (germline): LGHNA, YNFKEQ. V was cut by 0 bases and J by 4 bases, with 9 bases left in between. The CDR3 is 15 residues long. The CDR3 nucleotides read TGTGCCAGCAGCCAAGAGACAGGCCCCACCGGGGAGCTGTTTTTT. Translated: CASSQETGPTGELFF.

CDR3 DNA: TGTGCCAGTAGTTCGGGACAGGGTATCGAGACCCAGTACTTC. It is translated as CASSSGQGIETQYF. The V and J genes are TRBV19 and TRBJ2-5; 9 nucleotides match TRBD1. J lost 5 bases, V lost 5 bases, and 6 bases had no gene match. Germline V gene sequence: CDR1 LNHDA, CDR2 SQIVND (reference sequence). This CDR3 is built from 14 residues.

The chain links TRBV18 to TRBJ2-3; D unclear. Germline V gene lookup returns CDR1 KGHSH and CDR2 LQKENI. V lost 0 bases, J lost 0 bases, and 7 bases lay in between. The CDR3 contains 15 residues. In nucleotides, the CDR3 is TGTGCCAGCTCACCACCAAGCACTAGCACAGATACGCAGTATTTT. Translation: CASSPPSTSTDTQYF.